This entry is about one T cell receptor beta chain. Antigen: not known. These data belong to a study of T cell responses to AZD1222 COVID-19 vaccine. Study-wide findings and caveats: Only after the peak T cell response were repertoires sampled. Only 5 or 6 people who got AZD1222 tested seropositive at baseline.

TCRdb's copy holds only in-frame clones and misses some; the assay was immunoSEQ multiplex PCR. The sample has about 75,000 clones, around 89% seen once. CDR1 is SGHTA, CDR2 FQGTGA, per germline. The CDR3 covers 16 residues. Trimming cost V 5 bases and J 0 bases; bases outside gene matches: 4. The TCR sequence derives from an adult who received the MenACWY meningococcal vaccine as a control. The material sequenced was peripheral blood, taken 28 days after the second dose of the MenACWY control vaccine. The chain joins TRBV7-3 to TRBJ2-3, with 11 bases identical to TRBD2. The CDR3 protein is CASSLLAGGSTDTQYF. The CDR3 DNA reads TGTGCCAGCAGCCTATTAGCGGGGGGGAGCACAGATACGCAGTATTTT. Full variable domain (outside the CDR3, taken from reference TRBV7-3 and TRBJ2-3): GAGVSQTPSNKVTEKGKYVELRCDPISGHTALYWYRQSLGQGPEFLIYFQGTGAADDSGLPNDRFFAVRPEGSVSTLKIQRTERGDSAVYLCASSLLAGGSTDTQYFGPGTRLTVL.